This T cell receptor beta chain was sequenced during a study of blood T cell repertoires in COVID-19. The overall study: Whether acute or convalescent, the COVID-19 samples came from the United States, Italy and Spain. The cDNA or gDNA used as material had been derived from T cells, B-cell-depleted T cells, or PBMCs.

In the original analysis: The authors estimated nucleated cell counts from reference gene primer amplification. Profiled with immunoSEQ multiplex PCR; TCRdb holds only in-frame clones, not every one. D and trimming come from the DNA, and the V and J calls and clone size come from that table. Found here are 190,000 or so clones, approximately 90% of them singletons; the top ten hold roughly 2.9%. The CDR3 is 15 amino acids. CDR1 and CDR2 from the germline V gene are KGHDR and SFDVKD. With 5 bases clipped from V and 7 bases from J, the junction kept 9 bases outside the gene matches. Sequenced material: peripheral blood. This chain connects TRBV24-1 to TRBJ2-2; 7 bases match TRBD2. This receptor was obtained from a woman aged 25-40 years with active or convalescent COVID-19. The CDR3 DNA reads as TGTGCCACCAGTGGCGGGAGCATGGGGTTCGGGGAGCTGTTTTTT. Encoded protein: CATSGGSMGFGELFF.